This T cell receptor (beta chain) comes out of a study of response to subunit inactivated influenza vaccine. Study-level findings and limits: The authors suggested that few new T cells are recruited per seasonal influenza vaccination.

The V end was cut by 3 bases, the J end by 7 bases, with 10 bases between. The length of the CDR3 is 12 residues. CDR1 is SGHTA and CDR2 is FQGNSA in the germline V gene. TCRdb redid the calling of the RT-PCR reads with MiXCR, one entry per CDR3 protein. Among roughly 160,000 distinct CDR3 sequences listed, around 10% were seen once. This clonotype was seen at least ten times. Its antigen remains unknown. The starting material was CD8+ T cells sorted from PBMCs, obtained around 25 months after vaccination. The TCR sequence derives from a man in his fifties or sixties who received an inactivated influenza vaccine. V and J are TRBV7-2 and TRBJ2-7, with D tentatively TRBD1 (5 bases). CDR3 sequence: CASSFLSGEQYF. CDR3 sequence (DNA): TGTGCCAGCAGCTTCCTTTCAGGGGAGCAGTACTTC.